The rows below give T cell receptor beta chains drawn from one sample of a study of T cell responses to AZD1222 COVID-19 vaccine. Sequenced by immunoSEQ multiplex PCR; TCRdb stores in-frame clones only, minus some. Among about 180,000 clones listed, 85% to 90% were seen once. The starting material was peripheral blood, obtained on day 0 of AZD1222 vaccination. These receptors all stem from an adult in good health. CDR3s include the opening cysteine and the closing phenylalanine or tryptophan. The D gene is left open where the match is weak. Clone sizes are given selectively: once, few, many, or a class where the clone is expanded.

>.|TRBD2|TRBV7-8|TRBJ2-2|18
TGTGCCAGCAGCTTAGTGAGGACTAGCGGGAGGGCCACCGGGGAGCTGTTTTTT
CASSLVRTSGRATGELFF
>many|.|TRBV6-5|TRBJ1-2|13
TGTGCCACCACGGCTGGGGCTTCCTATGGCTACACCTTC
CATTAGASYGYTF
>few|.|TRBV5-1|TRBJ2-5|15
TGCGCCAGCAGTTTGAGGGCCGCAGCTAGGGAGACCCAGTACTTC
CASSLRAAARETQYF
>few|.|TRBV9|TRBJ2-5|15
TGTGCCAGCAGCGTAGAGGCCAGCCTCTCGGACCCCCAGTACTTC
CASSVEASLSDPQYF
>.|.|TRBV3-1/TRBV3-2|TRBJ2-1|11
TGTGCCAGCAGCCACTACAATGAGCAGTTCTTC
CASSHYNEQFF
>.|.|TRBV27|TRBJ1-1|17
TGTGCCAGCAGTTTATTAGGGGCGGGAAGAAAGGACACTGAAGCTTTCTTT
CASSLLGAGRKDTEAFF
>.|TRBD1|TRBV2|TRBJ2-1|16
TGTGCCAGCAGCACCGTGACAGGGTCTACCTACAATGAGCAGTTCTTC
CASSTVTGSTYNEQFF
>.|.|TRBV28|TRBJ1-3|15
TGTGCCAGCACCAGAGAGGGGAGCTCTGGAAACACCATATATTTT
CASTREGSSGNTIYF
>.|.|TRBV2|TRBJ1-5|16
TGTGCCAGCAGTGAATCCAGGGGATATAGCAATCAGCCCCAGCATTTT
CASSESRGYSNQPQHF
>.|TRBD2|TRBV7-8|TRBJ2-1|16
TGTGCCAGCAGACGGACTAGCGGTCAAGTGGGGAATGAGCAGTTCTTC
CASRRTSGQVGNEQFF
>.|TRBD2|TRBV19|TRBJ2-3|14
TGTGCCAGTAGAGAGGCGGGAGTGATAGATACGCAGTATTTT
CASREAGVIDTQYF
>.|TRBD1|TRBV28|TRBJ1-3|14
TGTGCCAGCAGTTTAAGACAGGGTAGGGACACCATATATTTT
CASSLRQGRDTIYF
>.|.|TRBV7-2|TRBJ1-1|14
TGTGCCAGCAGCGCCGGATATGGGAACACTGAAGCTTTCTTT
CASSAGYGNTEAFF
>.|TRBD1|TRBV24-1|TRBJ2-3|15
TGTGCCACCAGTGAGCCGACAGGGATCGCAGATACGCAGTATTTT
CATSEPTGIADTQYF
>few|.|TRBV6-4|TRBJ1-6|14
TGTGCCAGCAGTGACTCTCCGGACAATTCACCCCTCCACTTT
CASSDSPDNSPLHF
>.|.|TRBV6-5|TRBJ1-4|16
TGTGCCAGCAGTTACACGGCCAGCCGGAATAAGGAAAAACTGTTTTTT
CASSYTASRNKEKLFF
>.|TRBD1|TRBV5-4|TRBJ2-7|14
TGTGCCAGCAGCTTGGGACAGGGGCTTTCCGAGCAGTACTTC
CASSLGQGLSEQYF
>.|.|TRBV7-9|TRBJ1-1|14
TGTGCCAGCAGCCGAGACCTAATGAACACTGAAGCTTTCTTT
CASSRDLMNTEAFF
>.|TRBD1|TRBV5-5|TRBJ2-6|14
TGTGCCACCGGACAGGGATCTGGGGCCAACGTCCTGACTTTC
CATGQGSGANVLTF
>.|.|TRBV5-6|TRBJ1-3|18
TGTGCCAGCAGCTTGGCCGGGGCCCCCCTCGTCTCTGGAAACACCATATATTTT
CASSLAGAPLVSGNTIYF
>.|.|TRBV28|TRBJ2-4|16
TGTGCCAGCAGTCTGAGACAGAATCTAGCCAAAAACATTCAGTACTTC
CASSLRQNLAKNIQYF
>.|TRBD2|TRBV7-6|TRBJ2-5|16
TGTGCCAGCAGCTTAGGGGCACTAGCGGGAGGGGAGACCCAGTACTTC
CASSLGALAGGETQYF
>.|TRBD2|TRBV19|TRBJ2-7|14
TGTGCCAGTAGTATGGGGAGGGGCCCCTACGAGCAGTACTTC
CASSMGRGPYEQYF
>.|.|TRBV6-5|TRBJ2-2|13
TGTGCCAGCAGGGTTCGGGGTACCGGGGAGCTGTTTTTT
CASRVRGTGELFF
>few|.|TRBV6-5|TRBJ1-2|13
TGTGCCAGCATTGGTGACAGCATCTATGGCTACACCTTC
CASIGDSIYGYTF
>.|TRBD1|TRBV2|TRBJ1-6|14
TGTGCCAGCAGTGCCGGGACAGGGGGTTCACCCCTCCACTTT
CASSAGTGGSPLHF
>.|TRBD2|TRBV28|TRBJ2-1|16
TGTGCCAGCAGTTTGAATGTGGCGGGGGGGTCTTATGAGCAGTTCTTC
CASSLNVAGGSYEQFF
>.|.|TRBV11-2|TRBJ1-4|14
TGTGCCAGCAGCTTAGGGACGGCGGACGAAAAACTGTTTTTT
CASSLGTADEKLFF
>.|TRBD2|TRBV5-4|TRBJ2-1|16
TGTGCCAGCAGCTCCGGGACTAGCGGGATTTACAATGAGCAGTTCTTC
CASSSGTSGIYNEQFF
>.|.|TRBV19|TRBJ1-5|15
TGTGCCAGTAGTATAGTCCCGAAGGGAAATCAGCCCCAGCATTTT
CASSIVPKGNQPQHF
>.|TRBD1|TRBV7-3|TRBJ1-1|18
TGTGCCAGCCGACAGGGCGGGGGGCTGAACCGGATGAACACTGAAGCTTTCTTT
CASRQGGGLNRMNTEAFF
>.|.|TRBV2|TRBJ1-1|14
TGTGCCAGCATAGAACAGGGACCCGGGACTGAAGCTTTCTTT
CASIEQGPGTEAFF
>.|TRBD1|TRBV7-8|TRBJ1-1|16
TGTGCCAGCAGCTTAGGTAACAGGGGCTTGAACACTGAAGCTTTCTTT
CASSLGNRGLNTEAFF
>.|.|TRBV5-1|TRBJ2-2|14
TGCGCCAGCAGATGGGGGGCGAACACCGGGGAGCTGTTTTTT
CASRWGANTGELFF
>.|.|TRBV10-3|TRBJ1-5|13
TGTGCCATCAGTCCAGACAAATATCAGCCCCAGCATTTT
CAISPDKYQPQHF
>.|TRBD1|TRBV7-6|TRBJ1-3|17
TGTGCCAGCAGCTTAGCGCCAGGGGGACAGGGGACAGGCACCATATATTTT
CASSLAPGGQGTGTIYF
>.|.|TRBV5-8|TRBJ1-1|14
TGTGCCAGCAGCAAGGACGAGCGGAACACTGAAGCTTTCTTT
CASSKDERNTEAFF
>.|.|TRBV24-1|TRBJ2-1|12
TGTGCCTCAGCGGCCGAAAGCAATGAGCAGTTCTTC
CASAAESNEQFF
>few|.|TRBV12-3/TRBV12-4|TRBJ2-7|12
TGTGCCAGCAGTTTAAGGGTCGACGAGCAGTACTTC
CASSLRVDEQYF
>.|.|TRBV7-9|TRBJ2-6|14
TGTGCCAGCAGCCGAGGTTCTGGGGCCAACGTCCTGACTTTC
CASSRGSGANVLTF
>.|TRBD1|TRBV6-5|TRBJ2-7|15
TGTGCCAGCAGTTTGACAGGGCCGCTATCCTACGAGCAGTACTTC
CASSLTGPLSYEQYF
>.|TRBD2|TRBV28|TRBJ2-7|17
TGTGCCAGCACATCGAGACGGGGGGGATTTCGGTCCTACGAGCAGTACTTC
CASTSRRGGFRSYEQYF
>.|.|TRBV24-1|TRBJ2-1|13
TGTGCCACCGGTACGGGGAGGAGGGATGAGCAGTTCTTC
CATGTGRRDEQFF
>.|.|TRBV24-1|TRBJ2-3|11
TGTGCCACCAGTGGGGGCCAACGTAAGTATTTT
CATSGGQRKYF
>once|.|TRBV7-8|TRBJ2-7|13
TGTGCCAGCAGCCCAAGACAGGCCTACGAGCAGTACTTC
CASSPRQAYEQYF
>once|.|TRBV10-2|TRBJ2-1|14
TGCGCCAGCAGTGAGTTGGGGGCTTCCAATGAGCAGTTCTTC
CASSELGASNEQFF
>.|.|TRBV29-1|TRBJ2-1|14
TGCAGCGTTGCTCGTGGCGCGGGTTACAATGAGCAGTTCTTC
CSVARGAGYNEQFF
>.|.|TRBV19|TRBJ1-2|15
TGTGCCAGTAGTATAGCCTCGGGCAGGCCATATGGCTACACCTTC
CASSIASGRPYGYTF
>.|.|TRBV25-1|TRBJ1-6|13
TGTGCCAGCAGATCGACAGGTCTTTCACCCCTCCACTTT
CASRSTGLSPLHF